This entry concerns a single T cell receptor beta chain. This record belongs to a study of patients and donors after allogeneic stem cell transplantation. The V end lost 5 bases, the J end lost 5 bases, and 15 bases lay between the germline ends. This CDR3 region has 14 residues. From germline, CDR1 is SGHNT and CDR2 YENEEA. TCRdb processed the RT-PCR reads anew with MiXCR; each CDR3 protein has one entry. The table has tens of thousands of distinct CDR3 sequences, 6.5% to 7% seen once. The chain is built from TRBV11-3 and TRBJ2-5, with D tentatively TRBD1 (6 bases). The sequenced sample consisted of blood, either unsorted or a sorted T cell fraction (not recorded which). This sequence was found in a human donor who was either an allogeneic HSCT recipient or a stem cell or donor lymphocyte infusion donor (not recorded which). It is not recorded whose cells these are; they may come from a transplant donor. The CDR3 DNA reads TGTGCCAGCAGCCTACAGGGCCCGGGGGAGACCCAGTACTTC. Its translation is CASSLQGPGETQYF. The full variable domain, with the rest looked up from reference TRBV11-3 and TRBJ2-5, is EAGVVQSPRYKIIEKKQPVAFWCNPISGHNTLYWYLQNLGQGPELLIRYENEEAVDDSQLPKDRFSAERLKGVDSTLKIQPAELGDSAVYLCASSLQGPGETQYFGPGTRLLVL.